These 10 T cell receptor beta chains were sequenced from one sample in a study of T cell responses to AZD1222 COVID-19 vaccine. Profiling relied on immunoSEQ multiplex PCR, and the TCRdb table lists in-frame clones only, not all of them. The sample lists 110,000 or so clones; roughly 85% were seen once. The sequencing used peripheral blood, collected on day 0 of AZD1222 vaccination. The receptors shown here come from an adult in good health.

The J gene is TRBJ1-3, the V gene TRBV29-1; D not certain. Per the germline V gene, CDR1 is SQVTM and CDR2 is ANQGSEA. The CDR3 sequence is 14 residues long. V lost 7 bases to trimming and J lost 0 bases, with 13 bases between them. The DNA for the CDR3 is TGCAGCGCCTCGGAATCTGTCTCTGGAAACACCATATATTTT. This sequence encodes CSASESVSGNTIYF.

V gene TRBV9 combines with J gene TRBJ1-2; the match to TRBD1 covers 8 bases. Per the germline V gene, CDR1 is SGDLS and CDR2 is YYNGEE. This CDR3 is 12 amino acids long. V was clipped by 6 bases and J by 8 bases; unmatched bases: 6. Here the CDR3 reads CASNQGAGGYTF. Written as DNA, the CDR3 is TGTGCCAGCAACCAGGGGGCGGGAGGCTACACCTTC.

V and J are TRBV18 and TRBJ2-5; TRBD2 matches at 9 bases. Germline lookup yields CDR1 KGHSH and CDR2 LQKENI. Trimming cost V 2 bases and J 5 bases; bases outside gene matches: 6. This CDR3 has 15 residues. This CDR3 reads CASSPTASGTETQYF. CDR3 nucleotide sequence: TGTGCCAGCTCACCAACGGCTAGCGGGACCGAGACCCAGTACTTC.

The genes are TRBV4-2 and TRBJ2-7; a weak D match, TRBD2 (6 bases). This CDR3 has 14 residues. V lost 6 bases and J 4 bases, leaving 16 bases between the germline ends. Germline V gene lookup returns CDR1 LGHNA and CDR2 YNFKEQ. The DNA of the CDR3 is TGTGCCAGCAGTTTGCGGGACGGTGAGTACGAGCAGTACTTC. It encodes CASSLRDGEYEQYF.

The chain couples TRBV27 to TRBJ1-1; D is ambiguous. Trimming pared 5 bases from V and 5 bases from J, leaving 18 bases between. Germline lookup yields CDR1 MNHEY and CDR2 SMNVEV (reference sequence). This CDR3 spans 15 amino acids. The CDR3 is CASSTHGQDWTEAFF. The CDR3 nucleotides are TGTGCCAGCAGTACCCATGGGCAGGATTGGACTGAAGCTTTCTTT.

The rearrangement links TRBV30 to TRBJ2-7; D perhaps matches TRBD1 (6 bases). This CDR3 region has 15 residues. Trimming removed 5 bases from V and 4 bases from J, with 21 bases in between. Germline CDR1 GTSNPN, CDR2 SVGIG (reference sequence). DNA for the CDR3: TGTGCCTGGGGAAAACAGGGATTTTCACCATACGAGCAGTACTTC. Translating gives CAWGKQGFSPYEQYF.

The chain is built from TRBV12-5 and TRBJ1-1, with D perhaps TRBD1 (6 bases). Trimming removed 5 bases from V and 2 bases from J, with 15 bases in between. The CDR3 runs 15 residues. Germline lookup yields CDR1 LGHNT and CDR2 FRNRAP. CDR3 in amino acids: CASGPAEGTNTEAFF. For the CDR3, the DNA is TGTGCTAGTGGTCCCGCCGAGGGGACAAACACTGAAGCTTTCTTT.

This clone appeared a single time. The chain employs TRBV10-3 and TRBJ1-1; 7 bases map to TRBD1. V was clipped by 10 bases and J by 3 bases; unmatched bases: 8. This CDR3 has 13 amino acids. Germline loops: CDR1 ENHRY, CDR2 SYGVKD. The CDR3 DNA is TGTGCCACACTAAACAGGGGTGACACTGAAGCTTTCTTT. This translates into CATLNRGDTEAFF.

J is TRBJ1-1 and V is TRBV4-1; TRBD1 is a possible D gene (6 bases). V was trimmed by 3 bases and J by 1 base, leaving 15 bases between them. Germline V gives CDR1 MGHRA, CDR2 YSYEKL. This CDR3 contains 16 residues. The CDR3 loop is CASSQEGRGTNTEAFF. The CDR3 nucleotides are TGCGCCAGCAGCCAGGAGGGCAGGGGTACGAACACTGAAGCTTTCTTT.

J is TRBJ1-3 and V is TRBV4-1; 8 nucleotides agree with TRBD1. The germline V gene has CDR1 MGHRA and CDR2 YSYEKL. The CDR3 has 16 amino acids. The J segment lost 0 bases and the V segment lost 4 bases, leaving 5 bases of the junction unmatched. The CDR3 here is CASSRDRGGSGNTIYF. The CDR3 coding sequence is TGCGCCAGCAGCCGAGACAGGGGCGGCTCTGGAAACACCATATATTTT.